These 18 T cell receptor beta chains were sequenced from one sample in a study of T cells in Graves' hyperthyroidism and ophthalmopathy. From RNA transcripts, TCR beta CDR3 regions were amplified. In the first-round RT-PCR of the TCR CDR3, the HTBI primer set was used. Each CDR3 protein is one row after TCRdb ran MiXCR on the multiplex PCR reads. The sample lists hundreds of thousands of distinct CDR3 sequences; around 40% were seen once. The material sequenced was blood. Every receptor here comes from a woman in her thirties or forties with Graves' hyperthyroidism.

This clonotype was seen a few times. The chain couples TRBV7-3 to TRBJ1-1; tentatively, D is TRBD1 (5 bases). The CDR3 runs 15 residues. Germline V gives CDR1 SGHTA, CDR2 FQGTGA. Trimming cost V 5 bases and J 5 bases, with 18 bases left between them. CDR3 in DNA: TGTGCCAGCAGCCACACGGGACGCCCGAGGACTGAAGCTTTCTTT. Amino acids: CASSHTGRPRTEAFF. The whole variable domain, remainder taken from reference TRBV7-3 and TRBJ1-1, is GAGVSQTPSNKVTEKGKYVELRCDPISGHTALYWYRQSLGQGPEFLIYFQGTGAADDSGLPNDRFFAVRPEGSVSTLKIQRTERGDSAVYLCASSHTGRPRTEAFFGQGTRLTVV.

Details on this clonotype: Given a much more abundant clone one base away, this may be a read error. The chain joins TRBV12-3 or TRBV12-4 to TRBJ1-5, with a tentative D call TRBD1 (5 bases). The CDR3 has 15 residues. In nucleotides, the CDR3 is TGTGCCGGCAGTCCCCAAGGGACCCTCAATCAGCCCCAGCATTTT. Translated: CAGSPQGTLNQPQHF.

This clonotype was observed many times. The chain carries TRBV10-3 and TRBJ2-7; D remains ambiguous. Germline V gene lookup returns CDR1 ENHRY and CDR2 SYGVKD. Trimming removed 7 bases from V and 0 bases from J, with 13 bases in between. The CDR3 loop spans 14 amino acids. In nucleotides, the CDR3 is TGTGCCATCAAAGCCTCCGGGCTCTCCTACGAGCAGTACTTC. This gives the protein CAIKASGLSYEQYF.

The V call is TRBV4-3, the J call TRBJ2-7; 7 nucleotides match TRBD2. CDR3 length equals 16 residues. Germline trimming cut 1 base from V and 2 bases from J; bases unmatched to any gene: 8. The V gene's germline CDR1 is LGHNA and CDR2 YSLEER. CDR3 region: CASSQVARGFTYEQYF. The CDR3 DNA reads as TGCGCCAGCAGCCAAGTTGCGCGGGGGTTTACCTACGAGCAGTACTTC.

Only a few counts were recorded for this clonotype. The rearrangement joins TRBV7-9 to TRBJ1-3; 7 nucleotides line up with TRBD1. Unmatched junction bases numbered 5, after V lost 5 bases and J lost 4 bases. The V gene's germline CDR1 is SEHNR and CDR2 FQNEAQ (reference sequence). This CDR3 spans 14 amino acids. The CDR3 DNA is TGTGCCAGCAGCCAGGACAGGTTGGGAAACACCATATATTTT. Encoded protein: CASSQDRLGNTIYF.

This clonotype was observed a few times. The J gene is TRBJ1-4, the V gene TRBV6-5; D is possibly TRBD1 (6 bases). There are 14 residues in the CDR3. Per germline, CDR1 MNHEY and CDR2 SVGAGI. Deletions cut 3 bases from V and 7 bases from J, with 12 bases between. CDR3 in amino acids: CASSYRGGSEKLFF. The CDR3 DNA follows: TGTGCCAGCAGTTATAGGGGGGGCAGTGAAAAACTGTTTTTT.

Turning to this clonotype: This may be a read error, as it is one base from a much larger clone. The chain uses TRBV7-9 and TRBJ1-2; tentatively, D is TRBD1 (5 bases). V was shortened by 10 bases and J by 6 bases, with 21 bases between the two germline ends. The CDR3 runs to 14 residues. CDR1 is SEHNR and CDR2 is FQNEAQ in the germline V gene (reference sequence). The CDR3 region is CANARYGALDGYTF. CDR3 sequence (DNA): TGTGCCAACGCCCGTTACGGGGCTTTGGATGGCTACACCTTC.

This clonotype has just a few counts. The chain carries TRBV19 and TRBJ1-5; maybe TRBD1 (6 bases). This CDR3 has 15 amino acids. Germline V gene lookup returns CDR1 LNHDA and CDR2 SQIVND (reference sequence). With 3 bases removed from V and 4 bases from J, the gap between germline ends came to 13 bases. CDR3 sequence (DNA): TGTGCCAGTAGTATTTCCGACAGGACTAATCAGCCCCAGCATTTT. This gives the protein CASSISDRTNQPQHF.

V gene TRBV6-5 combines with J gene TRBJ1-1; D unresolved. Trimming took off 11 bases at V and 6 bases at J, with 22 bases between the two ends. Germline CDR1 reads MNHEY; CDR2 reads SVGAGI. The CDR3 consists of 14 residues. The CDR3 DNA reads TGTGCCTCCAGCATCGCAAACTCCGGGGCTGAAGCTTTCTTT. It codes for CASSIANSGAEAFF.

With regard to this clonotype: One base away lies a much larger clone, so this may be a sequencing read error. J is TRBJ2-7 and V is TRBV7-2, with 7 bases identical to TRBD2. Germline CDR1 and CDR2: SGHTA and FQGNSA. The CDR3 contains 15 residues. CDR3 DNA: TGTGTCAGCAGCAGGGCCCCGGGAGGAGTCTACGAGCAGTACTTC. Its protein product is CVSSRAPGGVYEQYF.

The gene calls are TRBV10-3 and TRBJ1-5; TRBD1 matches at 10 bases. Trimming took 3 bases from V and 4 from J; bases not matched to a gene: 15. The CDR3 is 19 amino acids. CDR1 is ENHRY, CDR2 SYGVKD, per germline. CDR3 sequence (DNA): TGTGCCATCAGTGACGCCGCAGCCGGGACAGGGGTTGGGAATCAGCCCCAGCATTTT. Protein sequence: CAISDAAAGTGVGNQPQHF.

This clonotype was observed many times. The CDR3 sequence is CASIPRTGGLYEQYF. CDR3 DNA: TGTGCCAGCATCCCCCGGACAGGGGGCTTATACGAGCAGTACTTC. The chain couples TRBV7-8 to TRBJ2-7; 11 nucleotides match TRBD1. Germline-derived CDR1 and CDR2 are SGHVS and FQNEAQ. J lost 4 bases, V lost 7 bases, and 9 bases had no gene match. The CDR3 is 15 residues long.

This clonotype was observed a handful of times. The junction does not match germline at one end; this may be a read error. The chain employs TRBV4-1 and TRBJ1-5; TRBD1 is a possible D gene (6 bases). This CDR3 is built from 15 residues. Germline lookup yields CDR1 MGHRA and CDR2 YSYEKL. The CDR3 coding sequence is TGCGCCAGCAGTCAAGTTATCGGGGGCGGTCAGCCCCAGCATTTT. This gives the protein CASSQVIGGGQPQHF.

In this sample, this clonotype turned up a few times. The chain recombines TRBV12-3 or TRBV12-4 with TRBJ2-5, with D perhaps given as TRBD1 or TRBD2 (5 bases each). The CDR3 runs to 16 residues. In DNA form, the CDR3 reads TGTGCTAGTGGGAATTCCCGGGACCAAAGGCGGGAGACCCAGTACTTC. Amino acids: CASGNSRDQRRETQYF.

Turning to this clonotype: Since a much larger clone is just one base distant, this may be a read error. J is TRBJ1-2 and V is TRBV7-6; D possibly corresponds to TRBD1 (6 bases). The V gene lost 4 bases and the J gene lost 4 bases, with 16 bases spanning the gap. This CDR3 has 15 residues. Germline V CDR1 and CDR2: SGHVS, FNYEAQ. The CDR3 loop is CASSSRGGQSYGYTF. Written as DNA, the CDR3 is TGTGCCAGCAGCTCCCGGGGGGGACAAAGCTATGGCTACACCTTC.

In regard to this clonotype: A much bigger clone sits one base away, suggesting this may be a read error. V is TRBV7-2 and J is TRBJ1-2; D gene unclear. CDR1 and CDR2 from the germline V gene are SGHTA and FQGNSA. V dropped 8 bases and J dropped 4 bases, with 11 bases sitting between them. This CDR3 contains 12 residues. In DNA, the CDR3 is TGTGCCAGCGGCTCCGGCCCCTATGGCTACACCTTC. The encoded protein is CASGSGPYGYTF. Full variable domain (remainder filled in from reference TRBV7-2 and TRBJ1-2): GAGVSQSPSNKVTEKGKDVELRCDPISGHTALYWYRQSLGQGLEFLIYFQGNSAPDKSGLPSDRFSAERTGGSVSTLTIQRTQQEDSAVYLCASGSGPYGYTFGSGTRLTVV.

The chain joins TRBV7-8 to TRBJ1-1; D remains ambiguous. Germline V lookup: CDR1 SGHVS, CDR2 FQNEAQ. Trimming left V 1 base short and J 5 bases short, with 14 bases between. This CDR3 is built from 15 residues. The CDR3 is CASSLDPGLGTEAFF. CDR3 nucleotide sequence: TGTGCCAGCAGCTTAGATCCGGGTCTGGGGACTGAAGCTTTCTTT. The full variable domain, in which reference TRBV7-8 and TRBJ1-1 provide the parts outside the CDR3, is GAGVSQSPRYKVAKRGQDVALRCDPISGHVSLFWYQQALGQGPEFLTYFQNEAQLDKSGLPSDRFFAERPEGSVSTLKIQRTQQEDSAVYLCASSLDPGLGTEAFFGQGTRLTVV.

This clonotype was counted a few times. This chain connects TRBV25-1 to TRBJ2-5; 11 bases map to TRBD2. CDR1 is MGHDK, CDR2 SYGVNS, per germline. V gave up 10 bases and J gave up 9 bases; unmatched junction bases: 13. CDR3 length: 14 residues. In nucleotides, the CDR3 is TGTGCCAAAAAGACTAGCGGGGAATCCGGGGCCCAGTACTTC. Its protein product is CAKKTSGESGAQYF.